Below, one TCR beta chain is given with its context. Antigen specificity is unknown. The data were obtained in a study of CXCR3-negative and CXCR3-positive naive CD8 T cells. Findings of the study overall: Memory cells differed in TRBV-TRBJ usage, but naive CXCR3-negative and CXCR3-positive cells had similar usage. Naive subsets had comparable surface CD5, so TRB CDR3 properties gauged TCR strength. Memory CD8+ cells showed much lower diversity, while both naive subsets displayed comparably high diversity. Hydrophobicity was higher for TRB CDR3s found in CXCR3-positive naive cells than in CXCR3-negative naive cells.

Looked up from germline, CDR1 is SGHVS and CDR2 is FQNEAQ. CDR3 length: 14 residues. The sorter processed each CD8+ T cell subset in triplicate at roughly 280,000 cells apiece. UMI-labeled TRB cDNA libraries were prepared by 5' RACE. TCRdb reprocessed the 5' RACE reads and stores each CDR3 protein as one record, lacking DNA. The table lists some 53,000 distinct CDR3 sequences. Source material: naive CXCR3+ CD8+ T cells from blood. The subset here: CD45RO-CCR7+CD27+CD95- naive CD8+ T cells expressing CXCR3 (TNR3+). The V and J genes are TRBV7-8 and TRBJ2-7. The clonotype comes from a human donor in good health. Some clones in this sample may be carry-over from other donors' samples. CDR3 in amino acids: CASSSAALGYEQYF.